Presented here are 5 T cell receptor beta chains from one specimen sequenced in a study of T-cell memory formation after mild COVID-19. From the 5' RACE reads, TCRdb called clonotypes with MiXCR, one entry per CDR3 protein. The data hold just under 550,000 distinct CDR3 sequences, with approximately 20% observed a single time. The sample comprised PBMCs or a T cell subset sorted from them (not recorded which). These TCRs come from an adult woman who had mild COVID-19 (a few samples of this study predate the infection). Cell type and time point are not known.

This clonotype was picked up a small number of times. The chain has TRBV6-2 or TRBV6-3 and TRBJ1-5, with D maybe TRBD1 (5 bases). Germline-derived CDR1 and CDR2 are MNHEY and SVGEGT. Trimming left V 3 bases short and J 0 bases short, with 9 bases between. This CDR3 has 15 residues. In DNA, the CDR3 is TGTGCCAGCAGTTATACAGGTCATAGCAATCAGCCCCAGCATTTT. Translating it yields CASSYTGHSNQPQHF.

The genes are TRBV3-1 and TRBJ1-1; weak D call: TRBD1 (6 bases). V dropped 1 base and J dropped 6 bases, with 12 bases sitting between them. The CDR3 totals 14 residues. Germline V gives CDR1 LGHDT, CDR2 YNNKEL (reference sequence). The chain's CDR3 is CASSQGKGGAEAFF. CDR3 nucleotide sequence: TGTGCCAGCAGCCAAGGCAAGGGGGGCGCTGAAGCTTTCTTT.

This clonotype was picked up a small number of times. The chain couples TRBV5-6 to TRBJ2-7; D is ambiguous. The ends were cut back, 4 bases at V and 5 bases at J, with 16 bases in the middle. The CDR3 totals 14 residues. Germline V lookup: CDR1 SGHDT, CDR2 YYEEEE. The CDR3 loop reads CASSLQPSIHEQYF. CDR3 in DNA: TGTGCCAGCAGCCTACAACCCAGTATCCACGAGCAGTACTTC.

The chain recombines TRBV7-9 with TRBJ2-5; TRBD1 agrees at 7 bases. J was trimmed by 3 bases and V by 5 bases; bases with no gene match: 6. CDR1 is SEHNR and CDR2 is FQNEAQ in the germline V gene (reference sequence). CDR3 size: 14 residues. CDR3 sequence: CASSRFGTEETQYF. CDR3 nucleotide sequence: TGTGCCAGCAGCCGATTCGGGACAGAAGAGACCCAGTACTTC.

This clonotype is medium-sized by share. J is TRBJ1-1 and V is TRBV12-3 or TRBV12-4; D is ambiguous. The CDR3 spans 12 residues. V lost 6 bases and J lost 4, with 9 bases in between. The CDR3 sequence: CASSFPGTEAFF. The CDR3 bases are TGTGCCAGCAGCTTTCCTGGCACTGAAGCTTTCTTT.